The rows below give T cell receptor beta chains drawn from one sample of a study of blood T cell repertoires in COVID-19. Here immunoSEQ multiplex PCR was the method, and the copy in TCRdb shows in-frame clones only, minus some. The sample contains about 250,000 clones, nearly 90% of which appear only once. Material for sequencing was peripheral blood. These receptors came from a man between 18 and 29 years old with active or convalescent COVID-19. CDR3s include the opening cysteine and the closing phenylalanine or tryptophan. A D gene is named only where the DNA matches it firmly. Rows may omit the clone size; those that give it use once, few, many or a size class.

abundance | j_gene | d_gene | v_gene | len | CDR3aa | CDR3nt
NA | TRBJ2-1 | TRBD2 | TRBV7-3 | 17 | CASSLSGTSGSYNEQFF | TGTGCCAGCAGCTTATCCGGGACTAGCGGCTCCTACAATGAGCAGTTCTTC
NA | TRBJ2-5 | NA | TRBV11-2 | 15 | CASSASADSQETQYF | TGTGCCAGCAGCGCGTCTGCCGACAGCCAAGAGACCCAGTACTTC
NA | TRBJ2-5 | TRBD2 | TRBV5-8 | 14 | CASRRGTNQETQYF | TGTGCCAGCAGGCGGGGGACTAACCAAGAGACCCAGTACTTC
NA | TRBJ2-1 | TRBD2 | TRBV5-1 | 16 | CASSLVLAGGYNEQFF | TGCGCCAGCAGCTTGGTGCTAGCGGGAGGCTACAATGAGCAGTTCTTC
NA | TRBJ1-5 | TRBD1 | TRBV30 | 14 | CAWRRDSPDQPQHF | TGTGCCTGGAGGCGGGACAGCCCGGATCAGCCCCAGCATTTT
NA | TRBJ2-7 | TRBD2 | TRBV19 | 15 | CASSIYSGSTYEQYF | TGTGCCAGTAGTATATATAGCGGGTCGACCTACGAGCAGTACTTC
NA | TRBJ2-1 | NA | TRBV27 | 15 | CASSLAYGNYNEQFF | TGTGCCAGCAGTCTCGCTTACGGGAATTACAATGAGCAGTTCTTC
many | TRBJ1-4 | NA | TRBV2 | 14 | CASSNQGVGEKLFF | TGTGCCAGCAGTAACCAGGGTGTAGGGGAAAAACTGTTTTTT
NA | TRBJ2-3 | TRBD2 | TRBV29-1 | 12 | CSGGTSGNTQYF | TGCAGCGGGGGGACTAGCGGGAATACGCAGTATTTT
NA | TRBJ2-1 | NA | TRBV18 | 14 | CASSPSRGRNEQFF | TGTGCCAGCTCACCATCCAGGGGCCGCAATGAGCAGTTCTTC
NA | TRBJ2-1 | NA | TRBV5-1 | 13 | CASSVGLIDEQFF | TGCGCCAGCAGCGTTGGACTAATCGATGAGCAGTTCTTC
few | TRBJ2-3 | NA | TRBV6-4 | 14 | CASSESGSTDTQYF | TGTGCCAGCAGTGAAAGCGGGAGCACAGATACGCAGTATTTT
few | TRBJ2-5 | TRBD2 | TRBV5-1 | 14 | CASSPGGSLETQYF | TGCGCCAGCAGCCCGGGGGGTAGCCTAGAGACCCAGTACTTC
NA | TRBJ2-7 | TRBD1 | TRBV27 | 14 | CASSDGTADYEQYF | TGTGCCAGCAGTGACGGGACAGCGGACTACGAGCAGTACTTC
NA | TRBJ2-1 | TRBD1 | TRBV7-2 | 14 | CASSLDNRGQDPFF | TGTGCCAGCAGCTTAGATAATAGGGGACAGGACCCGTTCTTC
NA | TRBJ2-3 | TRBD1 | TRBV28 | 18 | CASSSRDRENYFTDTQYF | TGTGCCAGCAGTAGTCGGGACAGGGAAAACTACTTCACAGATACGCAGTATTTT
NA | TRBJ2-7 | NA | TRBV3-1/TRBV3-2 | 11 | CASSQTAEQYF | TGTGCCAGCAGCCAGACAGCCGAGCAGTACTTC
NA | TRBJ1-6 | NA | TRBV6-6 | 15 | CASRIPSSYNSPLHF | TGTGCCAGCCGCATACCGAGCTCCTATAATTCACCCCTCCACTTT
NA | TRBJ2-7 | NA | TRBV7-3 | 16 | CARADYRRSPSYEQYF | TGTGCCCGTGCGGATTATAGGCGGTCACCATCCTACGAGCAGTACTTC
NA | TRBJ1-3 | TRBD1 | TRBV9 | 14 | CASTDRVGGNTIYF | TGTGCCAGCACCGACAGGGTGGGTGGAAACACCATATATTTT
NA | TRBJ1-2 | NA | TRBV10-3 | 16 | CAIRTPTGWGNYGYTF | TGTGCCATCAGGACGCCGACGGGTTGGGGCAACTATGGCTACACCTTC
NA | TRBJ2-3 | NA | TRBV6-6 | 14 | CASRSDGLRDTQYF | TGTGCCAGCAGGTCTGATGGGCTCAGAGATACGCAGTATTTT
NA | TRBJ1-2 | TRBD1 | TRBV5-1 | 18 | CASSYSTGGRASNYGYTF | TGCGCCAGCAGCTACTCGACAGGGGGAAGGGCCTCTAACTATGGCTACACCTTC
once | TRBJ2-7 | TRBD2 | TRBV7-9 | 15 | CASSSSSGRAGEQYF | TGTGCCAGCAGCTCCTCTAGCGGGAGGGCCGGGGAGCAGTACTTC
NA | TRBJ2-7 | NA | TRBV19 | 14 | CASSIDAGNQKQYF | TGTGCCAGTAGTATAGATGCGGGGAACCAAAAGCAGTACTTC
NA | TRBJ2-7 | NA | TRBV5-1 | 14 | CASSPQGATHEQYF | TGCGCCAGCAGCCCACAAGGGGCCACCCACGAGCAGTACTTC
once | TRBJ1-1 | NA | TRBV9 | 16 | CASSVAQGFANTEAFF | TGTGCCAGCAGCGTAGCTCAGGGGTTCGCGAACACTGAAGCTTTCTTT
NA | TRBJ1-1 | TRBD1 | TRBV6-5 | 13 | CASTRQGLTEAFF | TGTGCCAGCACACGACAGGGACTCACTGAAGCTTTCTTT